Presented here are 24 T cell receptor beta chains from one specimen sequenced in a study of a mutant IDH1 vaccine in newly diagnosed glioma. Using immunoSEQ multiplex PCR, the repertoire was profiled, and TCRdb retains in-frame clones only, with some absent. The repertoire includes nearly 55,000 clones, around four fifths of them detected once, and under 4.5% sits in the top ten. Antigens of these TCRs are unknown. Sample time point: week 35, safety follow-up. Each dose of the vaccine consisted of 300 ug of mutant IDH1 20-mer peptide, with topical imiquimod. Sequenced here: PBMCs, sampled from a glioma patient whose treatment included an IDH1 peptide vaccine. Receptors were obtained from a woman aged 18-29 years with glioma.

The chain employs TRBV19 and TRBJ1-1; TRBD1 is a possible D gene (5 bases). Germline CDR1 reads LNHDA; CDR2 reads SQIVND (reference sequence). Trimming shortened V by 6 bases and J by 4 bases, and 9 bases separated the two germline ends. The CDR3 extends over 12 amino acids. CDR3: CASRAGSTEAFF. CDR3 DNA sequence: TGTGCCAGTAGGGCAGGGAGCACTGAAGCTTTCTTT.

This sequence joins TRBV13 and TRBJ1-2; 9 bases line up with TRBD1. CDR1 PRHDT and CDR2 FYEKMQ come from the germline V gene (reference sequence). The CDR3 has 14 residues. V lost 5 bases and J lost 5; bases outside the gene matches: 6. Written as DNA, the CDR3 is TGTGCCAGCAGCCGCACAGGGGGCGGGTATGGCTACACCTTC. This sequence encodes CASSRTGGGYGYTF.

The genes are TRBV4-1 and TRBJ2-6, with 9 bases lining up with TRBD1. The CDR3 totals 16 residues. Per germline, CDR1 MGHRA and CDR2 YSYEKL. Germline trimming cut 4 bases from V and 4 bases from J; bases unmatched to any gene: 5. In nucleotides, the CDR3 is TGCGCCAGCAGCCCCGGACAGGGGAAAGGGGCCAACGTCCTGACTTTC. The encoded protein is CASSPGQGKGANVLTF.

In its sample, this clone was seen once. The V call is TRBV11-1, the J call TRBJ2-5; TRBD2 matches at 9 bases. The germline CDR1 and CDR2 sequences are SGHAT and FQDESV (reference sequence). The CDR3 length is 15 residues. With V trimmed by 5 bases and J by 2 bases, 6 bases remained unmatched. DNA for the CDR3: TGTGCCAGCAGCGTCAGACTAGCGGAACAAGAGACCCAGTACTTC. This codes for CASSVRLAEQETQYF.

The CDR3, as DNA: TGTGCCAGCTCACTGATTGGTGGCACCATATATTTT. It encodes CASSLIGGTIYF. The chain has TRBV18 and TRBJ1-3; D gene uncertain. V lost 4 bases, J lost 9 bases, and 10 bases lay in between. The CDR3 consists of 12 residues. Germline values: CDR1 KGHSH, CDR2 LQKENI.

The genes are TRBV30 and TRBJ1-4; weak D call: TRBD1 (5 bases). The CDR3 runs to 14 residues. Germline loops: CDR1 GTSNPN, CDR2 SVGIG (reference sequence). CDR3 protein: CALRGSGLNEKLFF. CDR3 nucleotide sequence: TGTGCTTTAAGGGGATCAGGGCTAAATGAAAAACTGTTTTTT.

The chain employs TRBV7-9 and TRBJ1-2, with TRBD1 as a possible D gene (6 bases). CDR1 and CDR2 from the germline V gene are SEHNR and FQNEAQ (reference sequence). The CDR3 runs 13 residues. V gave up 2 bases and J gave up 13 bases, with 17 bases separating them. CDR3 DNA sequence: TGTGCCAGCAGCTTACGACAGGACCTAACGAGCACCTTC. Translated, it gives CASSLRQDLTSTF.

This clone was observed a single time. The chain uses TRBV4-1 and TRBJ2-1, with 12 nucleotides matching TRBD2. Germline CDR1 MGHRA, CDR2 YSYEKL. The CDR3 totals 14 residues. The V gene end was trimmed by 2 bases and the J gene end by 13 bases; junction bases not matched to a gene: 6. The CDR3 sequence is CASSQSSGRAFQFF. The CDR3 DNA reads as TGCGCCAGCAGCCAATCTAGCGGGAGGGCCTTTCAGTTCTTC.

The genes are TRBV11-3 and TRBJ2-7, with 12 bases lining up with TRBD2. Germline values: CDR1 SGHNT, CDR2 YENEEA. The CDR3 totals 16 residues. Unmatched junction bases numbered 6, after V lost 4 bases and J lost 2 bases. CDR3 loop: CASSSPLAGGPYEQYF. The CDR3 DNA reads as TGTGCCAGCAGCTCCCCCCTAGCGGGAGGGCCCTACGAGCAGTACTTC.

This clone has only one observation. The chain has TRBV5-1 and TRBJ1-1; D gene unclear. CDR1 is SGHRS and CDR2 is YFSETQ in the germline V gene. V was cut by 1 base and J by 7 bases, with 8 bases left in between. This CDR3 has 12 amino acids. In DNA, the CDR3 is TGCGCCAGCAGCTTGATCGGCGGTGAAGCTTTCTTT. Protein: CASSLIGGEAFF. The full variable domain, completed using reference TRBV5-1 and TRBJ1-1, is KAGVTQTPRYLIKTRGQQVTLSCSPISGHRSVSWYQQTPGQGLQFLFEYFSETQRNKGNFPGRFSGRQFSNSRSEMNVSTLELGDSALYLCASSLIGGEAFFGQGTRLTVV.

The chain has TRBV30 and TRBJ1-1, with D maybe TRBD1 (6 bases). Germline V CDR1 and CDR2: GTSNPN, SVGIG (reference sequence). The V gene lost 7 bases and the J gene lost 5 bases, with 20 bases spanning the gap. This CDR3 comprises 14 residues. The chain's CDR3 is CAFLGRAGATEAFF. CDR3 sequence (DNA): TGTGCCTTTCTTGGAAGGGCAGGGGCAACTGAAGCTTTCTTT.

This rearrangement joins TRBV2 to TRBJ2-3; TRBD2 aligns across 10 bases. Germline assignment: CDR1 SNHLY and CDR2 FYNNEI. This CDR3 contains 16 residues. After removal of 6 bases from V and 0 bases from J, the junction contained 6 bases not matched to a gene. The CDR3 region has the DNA TGTGCCAGCAGGGGCGGACTAGCGGCTAGCACAGATACGCAGTATTTT. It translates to CASRGGLAASTDTQYF. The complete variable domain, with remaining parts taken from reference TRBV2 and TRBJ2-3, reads EPEVTQTPSHQVTQMGQEVILRCVPISNHLYFYWYRQILGQKVEFLVSFYNNEISEKSEIFDDQFSVERPDGSNFTLKIRSTKLEDSAMYFCASRGGLAASTDTQYFGPGTRLTVL.

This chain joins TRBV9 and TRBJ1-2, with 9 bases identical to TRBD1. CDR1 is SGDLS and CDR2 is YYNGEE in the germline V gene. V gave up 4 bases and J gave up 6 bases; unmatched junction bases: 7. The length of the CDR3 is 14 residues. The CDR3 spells CASSRGQGFNGYTF. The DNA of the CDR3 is TGTGCCAGCAGCCGGGGACAGGGCTTCAATGGCTACACCTTC.

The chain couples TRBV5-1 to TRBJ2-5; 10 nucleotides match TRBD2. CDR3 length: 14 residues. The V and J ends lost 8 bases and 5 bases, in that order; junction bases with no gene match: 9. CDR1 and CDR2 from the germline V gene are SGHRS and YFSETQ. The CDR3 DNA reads TGCGCCAGTCTGGGACTAGCGTCCGGTGAGACCCAGTACTTC. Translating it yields CASLGLASGETQYF.

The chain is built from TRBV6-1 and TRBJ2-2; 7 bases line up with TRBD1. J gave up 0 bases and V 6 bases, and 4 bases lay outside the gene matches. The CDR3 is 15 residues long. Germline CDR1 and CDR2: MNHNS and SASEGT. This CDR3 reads CASRPDRANTGELFF. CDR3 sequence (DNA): TGTGCCAGCAGGCCCGACAGGGCGAACACCGGGGAGCTGTTTTTT.

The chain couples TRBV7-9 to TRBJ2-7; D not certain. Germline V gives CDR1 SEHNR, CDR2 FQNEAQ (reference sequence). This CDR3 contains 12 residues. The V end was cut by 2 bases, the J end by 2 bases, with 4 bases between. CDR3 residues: CASSLSPYEQYF. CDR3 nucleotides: TGTGCCAGCAGCTTATCTCCCTACGAGCAGTACTTC.

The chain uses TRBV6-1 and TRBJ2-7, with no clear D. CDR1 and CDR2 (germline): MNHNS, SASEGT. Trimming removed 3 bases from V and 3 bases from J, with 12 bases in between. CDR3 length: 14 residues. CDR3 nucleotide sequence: TGTGCCAGCAGTGAGATAGGACGGTACTACGAGCAGTACTTC. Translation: CASSEIGRYYEQYF.

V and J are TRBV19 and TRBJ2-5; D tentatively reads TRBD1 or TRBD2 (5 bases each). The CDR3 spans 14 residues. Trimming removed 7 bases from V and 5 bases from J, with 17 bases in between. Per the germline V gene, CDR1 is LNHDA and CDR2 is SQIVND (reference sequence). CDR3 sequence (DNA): TGTGCCAGTACGTGGGACGCCGCTAGCGAGACCCAGTACTTC. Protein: CASTWDAASETQYF.

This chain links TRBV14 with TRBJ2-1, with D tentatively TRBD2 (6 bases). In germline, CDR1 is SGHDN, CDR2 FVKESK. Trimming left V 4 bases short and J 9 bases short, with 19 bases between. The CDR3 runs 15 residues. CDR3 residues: CASSLRFGGDGEQFF. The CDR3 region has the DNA TGTGCCAGCAGCCTCCGTTTCGGGGGAGACGGTGAGCAGTTCTTC.

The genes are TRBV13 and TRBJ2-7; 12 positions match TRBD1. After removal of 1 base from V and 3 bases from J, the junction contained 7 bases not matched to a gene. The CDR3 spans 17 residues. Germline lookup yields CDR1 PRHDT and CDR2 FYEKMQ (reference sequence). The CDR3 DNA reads TGTGCCAGCAGCTTAGCGGCGGGACAGGGGGCTTACTACGAGCAGTACTTC. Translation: CASSLAAGQGAYYEQYF.

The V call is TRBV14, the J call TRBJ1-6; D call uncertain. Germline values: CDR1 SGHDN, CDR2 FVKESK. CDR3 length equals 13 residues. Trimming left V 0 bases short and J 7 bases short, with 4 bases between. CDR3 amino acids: CASSQEANSPLHF. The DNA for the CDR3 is TGTGCCAGCAGCCAAGAAGCCAATTCACCCCTCCACTTT.

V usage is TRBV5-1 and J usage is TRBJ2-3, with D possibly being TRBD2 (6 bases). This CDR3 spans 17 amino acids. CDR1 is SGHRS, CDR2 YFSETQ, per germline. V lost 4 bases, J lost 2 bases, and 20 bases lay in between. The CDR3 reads CASSLGRRGTNTDTQYF. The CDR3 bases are TGCGCCAGCAGCCTAGGCCGGCGGGGCACCAACACAGATACGCAGTATTTT.

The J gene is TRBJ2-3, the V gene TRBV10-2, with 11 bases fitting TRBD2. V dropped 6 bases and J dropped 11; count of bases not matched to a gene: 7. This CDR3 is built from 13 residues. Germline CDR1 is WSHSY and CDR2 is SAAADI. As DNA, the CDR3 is TGCGCCAGCAGCATAGGGACTAGCGGCTTGCAGTATTTT. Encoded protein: CASSIGTSGLQYF.

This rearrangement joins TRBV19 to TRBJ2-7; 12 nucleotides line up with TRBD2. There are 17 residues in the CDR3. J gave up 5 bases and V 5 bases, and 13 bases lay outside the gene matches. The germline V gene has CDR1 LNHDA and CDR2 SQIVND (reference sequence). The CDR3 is CASSPPRLAGVRNEQYF. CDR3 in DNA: TGTGCCAGTAGTCCTCCTCGACTAGCGGGGGTTCGCAACGAGCAGTACTTC.